The sequence of this T cell receptor beta chain was determined in a study of T cells in Graves' hyperthyroidism and ophthalmopathy. The CDR3 extends over 16 amino acids. Between the trimmed V and J ends, which lost 2 bases and 0 bases, there was a span of 11 bases. The V gene's germline CDR1 is MDHEN and CDR2 SYDVKM. Inclusion characteristics of ophthalmopathy patients comprised a Clinical Activity Score of at least 3, a NOSPECS grade of at least 4, and duration under 3 months. Source material for PBMCs was less than 12 ml fresh peripheral blood. The CDR3 regions of TCR beta were amplified from RNA transcripts. Researchers ran a first-round RT-PCR on the TCR CDR3 using the HTBI primer set. TCRdb re-analysed the multiplex PCR reads in MiXCR, keeping a single row per CDR3 protein. Among about 640,000 distinct CDR3 sequences listed, less than 25% were seen once.

The clonotype comes from a young man with Graves' ophthalmopathy. Sequencing input: blood. The gene calls are TRBV28 and TRBJ1-5; TRBD1 might be the D (6 bases). The CDR3 region is CASSLKSRGSNQPQHF. The CDR3, as DNA: TGTGCCAGCAGTTTAAAGTCCAGGGGTAGCAATCAGCCCCAGCATTTT.